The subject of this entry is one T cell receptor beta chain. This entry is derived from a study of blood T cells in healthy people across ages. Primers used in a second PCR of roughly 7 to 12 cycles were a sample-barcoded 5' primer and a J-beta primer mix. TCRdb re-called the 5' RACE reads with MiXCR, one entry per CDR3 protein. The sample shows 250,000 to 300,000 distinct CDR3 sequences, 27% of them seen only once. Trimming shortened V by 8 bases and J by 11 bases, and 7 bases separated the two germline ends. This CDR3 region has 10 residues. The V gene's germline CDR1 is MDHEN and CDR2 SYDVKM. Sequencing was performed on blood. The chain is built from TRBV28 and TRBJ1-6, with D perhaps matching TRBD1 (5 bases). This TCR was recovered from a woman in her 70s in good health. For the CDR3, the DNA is TGTGCCAGCGGGGGTACACCCCTCCACTTT. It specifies CASGGTPLHF.